This T cell receptor (beta chain) was sequenced in a study of cytomegalovirus exposure and HLA in healthy donors. At the level of the study: Sequencing of roughly 180 million T cells in an earlier analysis found 100 million or so unique TCR beta sequences.

Primers: 60 Vbeta forward and 13 Jbeta reverse. Using immunoSEQ multiplex PCR, the repertoire was profiled, and TCRdb retains in-frame clones only, with some absent. Recorded here are about 200,000 clones; the top ten clones represent 0.65% to 0.75%. Sequencing input: PBMCs. The source is a boy aged 5 to 17 in good health and CMV-seronegative.

This CDR3 reads CASSFTGFNSPLHF. CDR3 in DNA: TGTGCCAGCAGCTTTACGGGGTTTAATTCACCCCTCCACTTT. The gene calls are TRBV7-3 and TRBJ1-6; D is unclear. Trimming shortened V by 3 bases and J by 6 bases, and 9 bases separated the two germline ends. CDR3 size: 14 residues. Germline V lookup: CDR1 SGHTA, CDR2 FQGTGA.